Listed below are T cell receptor beta chains from one sample, sequenced in a study of blood T cell repertoires in COVID-19. TCRdb's table, derived via immunoSEQ multiplex PCR, lists solely in-frame clones and lacks some. Of 150,000 to 200,000 clones listed, around 87% are singletons. The sample was PBMCs or T cells enriched from blood (not recorded which). Receptor source: a woman aged 45-65 years who had recovered from COVID-19. The CDR3 runs from the conserved cysteine through the conserved F or W. Fields, in order: V gene, D gene, J gene, clone size, CDR3 DNA, CDR3 protein. A D gene is named only where the DNA matches it firmly. Clone size is given for some rows only: seen once, a few or many times, or a class if the clone is expanded.

TRBV7-2	-	TRBJ2-3	-	TGTGCCAGCAGCTTAGAAGACTCCTCGATGAATACGCAGTATTTT	CASSLEDSSMNTQYF
TRBV9	TRBD2	TRBJ2-2	few	TGTGCCAGCAGCGTAGCGATGGGGAGCGGGGGAAACACCGGGGAGCTGTTTTTT	CASSVAMGSGGNTGELFF
TRBV24-1	-	TRBJ2-2	-	TGTGCCACCAGTGAACCTTCAGGGTACGGCGGGGAGCTGTTTTTT	CATSEPSGYGGELFF
TRBV6-6	-	TRBJ2-4	-	TGTGCCAGCAGTTACTCAAGGGGTGTCAAAAACATTCAGTACTTC	CASSYSRGVKNIQYF
TRBV5-4	-	TRBJ2-5	-	TGTGCCAGCAATGGGGGGAAAGAGACCCAGTACTTC	CASNGGKETQYF
TRBV4-1	TRBD1	TRBJ1-3	-	TGCGCCAGCAGCCAAGGAACGACAGGGCAAGTGGACTCTGGAAACACCATATATTTT	CASSQGTTGQVDSGNTIYF
TRBV11-2	TRBD2	TRBJ2-5	-	TGTGCCAGCACCCCGCGGGAGGGGGCGGTGGGGACCCAGTACTTC	CASTPREGAVGTQYF
TRBV6-2/TRBV6-3	-	TRBJ1-1	-	TGTGCCAGCAGTTACGAGGGGAACACTGAAGCTTTCTTT	CASSYEGNTEAFF
TRBV2	-	TRBJ1-3	-	TGTGCCAGCAGGCGACAGCAAAACACCATATATTTT	CASRRQQNTIYF
TRBV3-1/TRBV3-2	TRBD1	TRBJ2-1	-	TGTGCCAGCAGCGAAGGGACAGGTCCTAAGCAGTTCTTC	CASSEGTGPKQFF
TRBV3-1/TRBV3-2	TRBD2	TRBJ2-5	-	TGTGCCAGCAGCCAGCGACTAGCGGGGGGCCAAGAGACCCAGTACTTC	CASSQRLAGGQETQYF
TRBV7-2	TRBD2	TRBJ2-5	-	TGTGCCAGCAGCTACCCGGGACTAGCGGGGGGGCGAAAGACCCAGTACTTC	CASSYPGLAGGRKTQYF
TRBV10-3	TRBD1	TRBJ1-2	-	TGTGCCATCAGTCCAGGGGGCCTGGGCTATGGCTACACCTTC	CAISPGGLGYGYTF
TRBV5-6	-	TRBJ1-2	-	TGTGCCAGCAGCTTGGACAGAACTGATGGCTACACCTTC	CASSLDRTDGYTF
TRBV12-3/TRBV12-4	TRBD1	TRBJ2-7	-	TGTGCCAGCAGGGCGCAAACAGGGGGCGAGCAGTACTTC	CASRAQTGGEQYF
TRBV18	-	TRBJ1-6	-	TGTGCCAGCTCACCCGTAGACAGAGTCAATTCACCCCTCCACTTT	CASSPVDRVNSPLHF
TRBV11-3	-	TRBJ2-5	-	TGTGCCAGCAGCTTAAAGAACTGGTACCAAGAGACCCAGTACTTC	CASSLKNWYQETQYF
TRBV3-1/TRBV3-2	-	TRBJ2-3	-	TGTGCCAGCAGCCCGACGGGGGATACGCAGTATTTT	CASSPTGDTQYF
TRBV7-9	-	TRBJ2-7	-	TGTGCCAGCAGCCCACAGGTCTCCTACGAGCAGTACTTC	CASSPQVSYEQYF
TRBV24-1	-	TRBJ1-1	-	TGTGCCACCAGGGCGGGTTCAACTGAAGCTTTCTTT	CATRAGSTEAFF
TRBV9	-	TRBJ2-3	-	TGTGCCAGCAGTGTGGACTCGGCATACGCAGATACGCAGTATTTT	CASSVDSAYADTQYF
TRBV2	-	TRBJ1-5	-	TGTGCCAGCAGAACAGGGTGGACAAGCAATCAGCCCCAGCATTTT	CASRTGWTSNQPQHF
TRBV19	-	TRBJ1-1	-	TGTGCCAGTATCCCAAGAGGGGGGGGCATGAACACTGAAGCTTTCTTT	CASIPRGGGMNTEAFF
TRBV7-7	TRBD1	TRBJ2-7	-	TGTGCCAGCAGCCGAGGACAGGCCTACGAGCAGTACTTC	CASSRGQAYEQYF
TRBV27	TRBD1	TRBJ2-7	-	TGTGCCATCTGCCCCTCCCGGGACAGGGCCTACGAGCAGTACTTC	CAICPSRDRAYEQYF
TRBV7-6	TRBD2	TRBJ2-2	-	TGTGCCAGCAGCTTACCTAGCGGGGGGGCCCTACTCACCGGGGAGCTGTTTTTT	CASSLPSGGALLTGELFF
TRBV19	-	TRBJ1-2	few	TGTGCCAGTAGAGGGGGGGCGAAGGGCTATGGCTACACCTTC	CASRGGAKGYGYTF
TRBV5-4	-	TRBJ2-3	-	TGTGCCAGCAGCAACACAGGGATCGCAGATACGCAGTATTTT	CASSNTGIADTQYF
TRBV5-4	TRBD2	TRBJ2-2	-	TGTGCCAGCAGCCGCGGGGGGCCTAACACCGGGGAGCTGTTTTTT	CASSRGGPNTGELFF
TRBV4-2	TRBD2	TRBJ2-3	-	TGTGCCAGCAGCCCGGGACTAGCGGGGGCCTTCACAGATACGCAGTATTTT	CASSPGLAGAFTDTQYF
TRBV7-8	TRBD1	TRBJ2-5	once	TGTGCCAGCACAAGACAGGGCACCTCGCGAGTGGACCAGTACTTC	CASTRQGTSRVDQYF
TRBV19	-	TRBJ1-6	once	TGTGCCAGTAGTAGGGTCCAGGCAGGGGCTTTGTATAATTCACCCCTCCACTTT	CASSRVQAGALYNSPLHF
TRBV6-2/TRBV6-3	TRBD1	TRBJ1-3	-	TGTGCCAGCAGTTACTCGGGCCTCCGGGACAGGGGCAACACCATATATTTT	CASSYSGLRDRGNTIYF
TRBV25-1	TRBD1	TRBJ2-7	-	TGTGCCAGCAGGACAGGGAAAGGACCCTACGAGCAGTACTTC	CASRTGKGPYEQYF
TRBV7-8	TRBD2	TRBJ2-5	-	TGTGCCAGCAGCTTAGCGGGGACTAGCGGAGAGACCCAGTACTTC	CASSLAGTSGETQYF
TRBV11-1	-	TRBJ2-7	-	TGTGCCAGCAGCTTGACAAGTAACTACGAGCAGTACTTC	CASSLTSNYEQYF
TRBV7-6	-	TRBJ1-3	-	TGTGCCAGCAGCTTACGCGGCGGAGTCTCTGGAAACACCATATATTTT	CASSLRGGVSGNTIYF
TRBV18	-	TRBJ1-5	-	TGTGCCAGCTCACCTAAACAGGGTAGGGATCAGCCCCAGCATTTT	CASSPKQGRDQPQHF
TRBV7-2	TRBD2	TRBJ2-3	once	TGTGCCAGCAGCCAAGGACTAGCGGGAGCACGGACAGATACGCAGTATTTT	CASSQGLAGARTDTQYF
TRBV6-5	-	TRBJ2-3	-	TGTGCCACCCTTATGCGGTCAGATACGCAGTATTTT	CATLMRSDTQYF
TRBV7-8	-	TRBJ1-5	few	TGTGCCAGCAGCTTAGGACAGGGCAATCAGCCCCAGCATTTT	CASSLGQGNQPQHF
TRBV24-1	TRBD2	TRBJ2-2	-	TGTGCCACCAGTGATAATCTAGCGGGGTACACCGGGGAGCTGTTTTTT	CATSDNLAGYTGELFF
TRBV6-1	-	TRBJ1-3	few	TGTGCCAGCAGTGACCCAGGAAACACCATATATTTT	CASSDPGNTIYF
TRBV18	-	TRBJ1-5	-	TGTGCCAGCTCACAAAACCCAGGATTTTCCCCGCATTTT	CASSQNPGFSPHF
TRBV6-1	-	TRBJ1-5	-	TGTGCCAGCAGTGATGGGGTAGGGGGCAATCAGCCCCAGCATTTT	CASSDGVGGNQPQHF
TRBV11-3	TRBD2	TRBJ2-3	-	TGTGCCAGCAGCCAGGGAGGGGCCGCAGATACGCAGTATTTT	CASSQGGAADTQYF
TRBV5-1	TRBD2	TRBJ2-3	-	TGCGCCAGCAGCTTCCCCCGGACTAGCGGCGCCAAGAGCACAGATACGCAGTATTTT	CASSFPRTSGAKSTDTQYF
TRBV7-9	TRBD1	TRBJ2-7	-	TGTGCCAGCAGCACCGGACAGGGGAGGGACGAGCAGTACTTC	CASSTGQGRDEQYF
TRBV6-5	TRBD2	TRBJ2-1	-	TGTGCCAGCAGTTACTTGGGGGGGGGCAATGAGCAGTTCTTC	CASSYLGGGNEQFF
TRBV9	TRBD2	TRBJ2-2	-	TGTGCCAGCAGCCTCCACGGACTAGCGGGGGCCACCGGGGAGCTGTTTTTT	CASSLHGLAGATGELFF
TRBV2	TRBD1	TRBJ1-1	-	TGTGCCAGCAGTCGACAGGGGGCATTGCTGATCCCTGAAGCTTTCTTT	CASSRQGALLIPEAFF
TRBV7-3	-	TRBJ2-7	-	TGTGCCAGCAGCTTAAACCCAGGCTACGAGCAGTACTTC	CASSLNPGYEQYF
TRBV5-6	TRBD1	TRBJ2-7	-	TGTGCCAGCAGCACTCCGGGACAGGGAAAGGACGAGCAGTACTTC	CASSTPGQGKDEQYF
TRBV6-5	TRBD1	TRBJ1-1	-	TGTGCCAGCAGGCCCGACAGGGGGCGCGACACTGAAGCTTTCTTT	CASRPDRGRDTEAFF
TRBV6-5	-	TRBJ1-1	-	TGTGCCAGCAGGGGGCGCATGAACACTGAAGCTTTCTTT	CASRGRMNTEAFF